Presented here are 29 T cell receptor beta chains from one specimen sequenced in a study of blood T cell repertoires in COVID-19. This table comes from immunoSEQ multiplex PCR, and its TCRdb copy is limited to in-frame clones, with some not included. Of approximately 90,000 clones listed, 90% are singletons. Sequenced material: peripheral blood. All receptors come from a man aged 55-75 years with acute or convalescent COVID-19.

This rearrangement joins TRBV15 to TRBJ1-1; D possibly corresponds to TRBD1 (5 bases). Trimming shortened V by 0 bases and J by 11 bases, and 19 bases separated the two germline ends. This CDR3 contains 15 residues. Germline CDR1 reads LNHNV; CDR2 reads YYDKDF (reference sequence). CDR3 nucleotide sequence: TGTGCCACCAGCAGAGATAGAGTGGCGGGGGAACGGGCTTTCTTT. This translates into CATSRDRVAGERAFF.

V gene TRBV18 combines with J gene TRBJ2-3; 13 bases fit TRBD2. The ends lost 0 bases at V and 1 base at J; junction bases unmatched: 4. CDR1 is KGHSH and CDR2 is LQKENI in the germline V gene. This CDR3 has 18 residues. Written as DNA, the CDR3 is TGTGCCAGCTCACCACCGGGACTAGCGGGGTACGGCACAGATACGCAGTATTTT. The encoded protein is CASSPPGLAGYGTDTQYF.

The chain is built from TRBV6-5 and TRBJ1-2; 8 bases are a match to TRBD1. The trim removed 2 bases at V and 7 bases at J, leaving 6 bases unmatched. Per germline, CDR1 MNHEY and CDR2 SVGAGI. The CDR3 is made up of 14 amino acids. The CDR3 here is CASSYATGVFGYTF. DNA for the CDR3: TGTGCCAGCAGTTACGCGACAGGGGTGTTTGGCTACACCTTC.

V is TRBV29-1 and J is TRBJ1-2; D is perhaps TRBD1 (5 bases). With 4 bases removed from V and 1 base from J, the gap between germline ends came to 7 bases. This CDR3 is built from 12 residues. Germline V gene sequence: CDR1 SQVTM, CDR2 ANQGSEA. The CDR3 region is CSVGQINYGYTF. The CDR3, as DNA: TGCAGCGTTGGACAGATTAACTATGGCTACACCTTC.

CDR3 sequence: CATQGKKADTQYF. The CDR3 DNA reads TGTGCCACCCAGGGGAAGAAGGCAGATACGCAGTATTTT. The chain has TRBV19 and TRBJ2-3; D perhaps matches TRBD1 (6 bases). Germline lookup yields CDR1 LNHDA and CDR2 SQIVND (reference sequence). V was pared by 10 bases and J by 4 bases, with 15 bases between. The CDR3 totals 13 residues.

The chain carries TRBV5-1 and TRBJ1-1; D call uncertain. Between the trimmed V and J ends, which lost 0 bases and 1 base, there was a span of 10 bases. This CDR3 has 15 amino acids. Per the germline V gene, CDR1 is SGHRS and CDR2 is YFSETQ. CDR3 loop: CASSLGAPSNTEAFF. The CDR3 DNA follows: TGCGCCAGCAGCTTGGGGGCCCCCTCGAACACTGAAGCTTTCTTT.

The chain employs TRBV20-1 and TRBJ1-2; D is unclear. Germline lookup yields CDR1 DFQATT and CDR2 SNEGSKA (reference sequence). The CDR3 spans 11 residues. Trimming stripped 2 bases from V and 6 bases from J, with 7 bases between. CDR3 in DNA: TGCAGTGCTAGACTTTTTGATGGCTACACCTTC. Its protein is CSARLFDGYTF.

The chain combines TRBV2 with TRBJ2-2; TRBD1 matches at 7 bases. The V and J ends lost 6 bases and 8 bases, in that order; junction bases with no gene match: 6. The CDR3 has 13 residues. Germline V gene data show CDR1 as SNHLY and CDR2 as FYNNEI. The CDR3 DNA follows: TGTGCCAGCAGCCTACAGGGGCGGGGGGAGCTGTTTTTT. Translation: CASSLQGRGELFF.

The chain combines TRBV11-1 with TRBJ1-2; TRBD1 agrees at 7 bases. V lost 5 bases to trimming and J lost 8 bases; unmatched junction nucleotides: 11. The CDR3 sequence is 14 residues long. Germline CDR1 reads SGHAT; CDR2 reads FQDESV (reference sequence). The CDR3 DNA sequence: TGTGCCAGCAGCGAACGTTTACAGGGGCTGGGCTACACCTTC. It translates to CASSERLQGLGYTF.

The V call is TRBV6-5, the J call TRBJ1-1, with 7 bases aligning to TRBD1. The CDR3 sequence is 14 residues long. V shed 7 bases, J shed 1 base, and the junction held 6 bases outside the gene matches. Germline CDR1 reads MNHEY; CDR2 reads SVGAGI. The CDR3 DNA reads TGTGCCAGCACCCTGGACAGGCCGAACACTGAAGCTTTCTTT. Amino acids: CASTLDRPNTEAFF.

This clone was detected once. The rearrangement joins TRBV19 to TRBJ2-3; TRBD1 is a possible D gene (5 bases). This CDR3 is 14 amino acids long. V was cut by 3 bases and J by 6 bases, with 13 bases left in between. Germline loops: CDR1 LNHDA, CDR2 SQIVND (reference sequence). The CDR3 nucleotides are TGTGCCAGTAGTATGGTGGTTCCAGGGGATACGCAGTATTTT. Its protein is CASSMVVPGDTQYF.

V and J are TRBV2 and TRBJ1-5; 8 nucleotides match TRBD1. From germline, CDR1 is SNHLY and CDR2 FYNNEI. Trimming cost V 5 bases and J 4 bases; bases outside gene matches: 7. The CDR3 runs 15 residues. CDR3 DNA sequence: TGTGCCAGCAGTCAAACAGGGGGTGAAAATCAGCCCCAGCATTTT. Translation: CASSQTGGENQPQHF. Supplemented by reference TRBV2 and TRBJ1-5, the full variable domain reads EPEVTQTPSHQVTQMGQEVILRCVPISNHLYFYWYRQILGQKVEFLVSFYNNEISEKSEIFDDQFSVERPDGSNFTLKIRSTKLEDSAMYFCASSQTGGENQPQHFGDGTRLSIL.

The CDR3, as DNA: TGTGCCAGCAAACCTACCGGGACAGGCATTTGGGGCTACACCTTC. It specifies CASKPTGTGIWGYTF. The chain employs TRBV5-5 and TRBJ1-2; 8 nucleotides agree with TRBD1. The CDR3 totals 15 residues. CDR1 and CDR2 from the germline V gene are SGHKS and YYEKEE (reference sequence). V dropped 6 bases and J dropped 8; count of bases not matched to a gene: 15.

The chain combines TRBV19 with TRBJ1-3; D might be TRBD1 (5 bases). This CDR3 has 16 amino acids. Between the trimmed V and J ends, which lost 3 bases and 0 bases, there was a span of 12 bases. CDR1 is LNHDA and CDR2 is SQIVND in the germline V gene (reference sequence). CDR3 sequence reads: CASSMRRGLSGNTIYF. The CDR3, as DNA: TGTGCCAGTAGTATGAGGAGGGGCCTCTCTGGAAACACCATATATTTT. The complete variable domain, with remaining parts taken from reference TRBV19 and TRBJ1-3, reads DGGITQSPKYLFRKEGQNVTLSCEQNLNHDAMYWYRQDPGQGLRLIYYSQIVNDFQKGDIAEGYSVSREKKESFPLTVTSAQKNPTAFYLCASSMRRGLSGNTIYFGEGSWLTVV.

The CDR3 loop is CASSPEPQGRDEKLFF. In DNA form, the CDR3 reads TGTGCCAGCAGCCCCGAACCTCAAGGGAGGGATGAAAAACTGTTTTTT. This chain links TRBV7-9 with TRBJ1-4, with D unresolved. The CDR3 runs to 16 residues. The V and J ends lost 5 bases and 6 bases respectively, with 19 bases between them. In germline, CDR1 is SEHNR, CDR2 FQNEAQ (reference sequence). The full variable domain, its missing parts supplied by reference TRBV7-9 and TRBJ1-4, is DTGVSQNPRHKITKRGQNVTFRCDPISEHNRLYWYRQTLGQGPEFLTYFQNEAQLEKSRLLSDRFSAERPKGSFSTLEIQRTEQGDSAMYLCASSPEPQGRDEKLFFGSGTQLSVL.

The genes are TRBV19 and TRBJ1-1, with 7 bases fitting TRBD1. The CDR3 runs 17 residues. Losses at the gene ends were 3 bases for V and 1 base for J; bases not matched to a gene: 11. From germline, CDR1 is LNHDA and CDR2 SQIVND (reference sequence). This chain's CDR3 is CASSMRPQGGWNTEAFF. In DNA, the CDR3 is TGTGCCAGTAGTATGAGGCCCCAGGGGGGTTGGAACACTGAAGCTTTCTTT.

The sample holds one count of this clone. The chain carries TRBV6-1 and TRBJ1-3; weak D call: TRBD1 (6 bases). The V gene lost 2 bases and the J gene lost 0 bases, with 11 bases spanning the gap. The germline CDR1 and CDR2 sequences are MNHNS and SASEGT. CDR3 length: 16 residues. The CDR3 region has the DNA TGTGCCAGCAGTGAATGGGGACACATCTCTGGAAACACCATATATTTT. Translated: CASSEWGHISGNTIYF.

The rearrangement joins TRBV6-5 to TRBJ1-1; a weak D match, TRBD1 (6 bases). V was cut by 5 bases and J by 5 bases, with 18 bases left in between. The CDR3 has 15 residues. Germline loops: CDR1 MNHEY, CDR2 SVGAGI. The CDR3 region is CASSRLGGGRTEAFF. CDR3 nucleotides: TGTGCCAGCAGTCGCCTCGGGGGGGGCCGGACTGAAGCTTTCTTT.

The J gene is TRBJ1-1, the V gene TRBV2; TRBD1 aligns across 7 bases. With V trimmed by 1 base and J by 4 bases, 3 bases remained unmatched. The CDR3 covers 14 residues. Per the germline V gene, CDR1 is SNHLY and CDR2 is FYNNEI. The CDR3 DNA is TGTGCCAGCAGTGAAGAGTCAGGGGGCACTGAAGCTTTCTTT. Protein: CASSEESGGTEAFF.

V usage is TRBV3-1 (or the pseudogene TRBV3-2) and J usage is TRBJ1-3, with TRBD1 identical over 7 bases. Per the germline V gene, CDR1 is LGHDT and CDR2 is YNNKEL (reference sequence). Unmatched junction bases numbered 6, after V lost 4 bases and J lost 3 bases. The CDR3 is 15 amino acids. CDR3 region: CASSPKTGLGNTIYF. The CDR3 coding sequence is TGTGCCAGCAGCCCAAAGACAGGGCTTGGAAACACCATATATTTT.

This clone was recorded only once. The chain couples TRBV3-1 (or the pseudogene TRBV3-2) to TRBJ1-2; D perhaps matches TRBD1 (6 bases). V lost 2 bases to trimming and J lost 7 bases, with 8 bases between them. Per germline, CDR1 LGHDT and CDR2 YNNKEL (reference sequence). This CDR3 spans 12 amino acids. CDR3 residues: CASSQQGTGYTF. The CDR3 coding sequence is TGTGCCAGCAGCCAACAGGGGACTGGCTACACCTTC.

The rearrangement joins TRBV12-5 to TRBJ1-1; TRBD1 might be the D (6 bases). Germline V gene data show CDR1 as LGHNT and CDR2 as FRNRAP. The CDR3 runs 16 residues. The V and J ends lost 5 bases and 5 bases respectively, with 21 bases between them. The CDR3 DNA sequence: TGTGCTAGTGGTCCCGGACAGACAACTCGTCGAACTGAAGCTTTCTTT. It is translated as CASGPGQTTRRTEAFF.

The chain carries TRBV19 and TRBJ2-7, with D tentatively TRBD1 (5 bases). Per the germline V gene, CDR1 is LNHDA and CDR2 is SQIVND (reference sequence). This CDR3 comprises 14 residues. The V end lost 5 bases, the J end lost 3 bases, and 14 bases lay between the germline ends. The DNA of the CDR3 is TGTGCCAGTAGTCCCGACAGATTAAACTACGAGCAGTACTTC. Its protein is CASSPDRLNYEQYF.

The CDR3 DNA reads as TGTGCCAGCAGCCCACAGGGGACCTCCACTGAAGCTTTCTTT. This encodes CASSPQGTSTEAFF. The rearrangement joins TRBV11-3 to TRBJ1-1; 7 bases map to TRBD1. Unmatched junction bases numbered 7, after V lost 5 bases and J lost 4 bases. CDR1 is SGHNT and CDR2 is YENEEA in the germline V gene. The CDR3 is made up of 14 amino acids. The full variable domain, completed using reference TRBV11-3 and TRBJ1-1, is EAGVVQSPRYKIIEKKQPVAFWCNPISGHNTLYWYLQNLGQGPELLIRYENEEAVDDSQLPKDRFSAERLKGVDSTLKIQPAELGDSAVYLCASSPQGTSTEAFFGQGTRLTVV.

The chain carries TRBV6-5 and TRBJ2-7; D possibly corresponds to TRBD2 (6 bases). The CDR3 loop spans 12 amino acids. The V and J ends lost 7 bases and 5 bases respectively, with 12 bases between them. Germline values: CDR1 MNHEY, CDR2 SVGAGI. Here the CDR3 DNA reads TGTGCCAGCACTGCCAGGGAGGACGAGCAGTACTTC. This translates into CASTAREDEQYF.

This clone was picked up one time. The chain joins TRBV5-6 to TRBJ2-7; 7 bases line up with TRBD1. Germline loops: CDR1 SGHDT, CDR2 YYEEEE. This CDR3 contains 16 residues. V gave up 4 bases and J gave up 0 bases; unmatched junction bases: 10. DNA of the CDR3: TGTGCCAGCAGCCCGACCGGGACAGAAAGCTCCTACGAGCAGTACTTC. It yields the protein CASSPTGTESSYEQYF.

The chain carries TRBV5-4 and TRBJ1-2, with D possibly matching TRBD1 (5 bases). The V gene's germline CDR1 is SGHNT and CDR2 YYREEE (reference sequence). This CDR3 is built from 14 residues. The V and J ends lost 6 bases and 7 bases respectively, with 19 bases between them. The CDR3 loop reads CASNPGKNSGGYTF. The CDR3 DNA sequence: TGTGCCAGCAACCCAGGGAAGAATAGTGGTGGCTACACCTTC.

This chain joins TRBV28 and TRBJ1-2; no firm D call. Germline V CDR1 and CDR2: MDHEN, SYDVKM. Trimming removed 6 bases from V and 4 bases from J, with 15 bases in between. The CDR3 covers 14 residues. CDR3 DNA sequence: TGTGCCAGCAGCCCCGGACGGGGTAGCTATGGCTACACCTTC. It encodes CASSPGRGSYGYTF.

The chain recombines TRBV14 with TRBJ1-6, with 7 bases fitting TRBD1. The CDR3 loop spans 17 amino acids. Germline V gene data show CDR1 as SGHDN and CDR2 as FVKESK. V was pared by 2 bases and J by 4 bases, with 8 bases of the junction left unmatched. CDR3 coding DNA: TGTGCCAGCAGCCAAATGGGGCGGGGACAGTATAATTCACCCCTCCACTTT. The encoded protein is CASSQMGRGQYNSPLHF.